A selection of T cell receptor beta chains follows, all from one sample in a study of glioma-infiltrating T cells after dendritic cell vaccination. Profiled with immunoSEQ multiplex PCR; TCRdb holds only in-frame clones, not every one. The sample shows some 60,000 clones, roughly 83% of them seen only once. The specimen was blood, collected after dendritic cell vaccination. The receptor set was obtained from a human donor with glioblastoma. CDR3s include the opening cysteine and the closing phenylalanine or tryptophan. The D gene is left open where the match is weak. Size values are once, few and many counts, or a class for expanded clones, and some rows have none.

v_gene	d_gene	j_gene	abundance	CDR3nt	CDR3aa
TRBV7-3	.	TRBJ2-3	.	TGTGCCAGCAGCTTAACGGCCCCTCAGGGGACAGATACGCAGTATTTT	CASSLTAPQGTDTQYF
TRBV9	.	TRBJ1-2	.	TGTGCCAGCAGCGTAGACGTGGGCGCGATGTCAGCTAACTATGGCTACACCTTC	CASSVDVGAMSANYGYTF
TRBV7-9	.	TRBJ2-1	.	TGTGCCAGCAGCTACGGGAGTTTAACCTCCTACAATGAGCAGTTCTTC	CASSYGSLTSYNEQFF
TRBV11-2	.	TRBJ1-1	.	TGTGCCAGCAGCCCCGCTGTGGGCAAGGAAGCTTTCTTT	CASSPAVGKEAFF
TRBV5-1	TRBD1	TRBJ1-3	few	TGCGCCAGCAGCTTGAACTCCAGGGGGGCCTCTGGAAACACCATATATTTT	CASSLNSRGASGNTIYF
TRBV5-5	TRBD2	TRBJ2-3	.	TGTGCCAGCAGCTCTGCAGCTAGCGGGGGGCTTAGAACAGATACGCAGTATTTT	CASSSAASGGLRTDTQYF
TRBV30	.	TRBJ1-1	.	TGTGCCTGGAGTATGGGGGCATGGACTGAAGCTTTCTTT	CAWSMGAWTEAFF
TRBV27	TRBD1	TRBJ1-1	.	TGTGCCAGTTGGGACAGGACGGTTGGGGCTGAAGCTTTCTTT	CASWDRTVGAEAFF
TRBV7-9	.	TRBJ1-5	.	TGTGCCAGCAGCCACGAGGGGGAGGGACCCCATCAGCCCCAGCATTTT	CASSHEGEGPHQPQHF
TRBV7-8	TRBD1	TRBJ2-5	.	TGTGCCAGCAGCTTAGGGAGGGACAGGGAGTTGGGAGAGACCCAGTACTTC	CASSLGRDRELGETQYF
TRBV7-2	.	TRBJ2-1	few	TGTGCCAGCAGGGTTGGGGGGGCCAACAATGAGCAGTTCTTC	CASRVGGANNEQFF
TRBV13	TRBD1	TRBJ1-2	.	TGTGCCAGCAGCTTAGGACAGGGGGCGCTGGGCTACACCTTC	CASSLGQGALGYTF
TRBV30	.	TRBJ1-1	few	TGTGCCTGGGGCAGGGGATCGGGCACTGAAGCTTTCTTT	CAWGRGSGTEAFF
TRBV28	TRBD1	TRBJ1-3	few	TGTGCCAGCAGTTCACAGGGGATTTTCCGTGGAAACACCATATATTTT	CASSSQGIFRGNTIYF
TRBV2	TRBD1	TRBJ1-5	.	TGTGCCAGCAGAGCCGGGACAGGATTTTTTCAGCCCCAGCATTTT	CASRAGTGFFQPQHF
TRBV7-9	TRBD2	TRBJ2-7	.	TGTGCCAGCAGTCTCAGCGGGGGATACGAGCAGTACTTC	CASSLSGGYEQYF
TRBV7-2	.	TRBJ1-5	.	TGTGCCAGCGACGGGGATAGCAATCAGCCCCAGCATTTT	CASDGDSNQPQHF
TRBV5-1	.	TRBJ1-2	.	TGCGCCAGCAGCGCTGAGACTCACGCGAACTATGGCTACACCTTC	CASSAETHANYGYTF
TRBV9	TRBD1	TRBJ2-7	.	TGTGCCAGCAGCTCGACGGACAGGGTTCACGAGCAGTACTTC	CASSSTDRVHEQYF
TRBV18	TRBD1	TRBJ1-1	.	TGTGCCAGCTCACAGGGACAGGGGAATGGTGAAGCTTTCTTT	CASSQGQGNGEAFF
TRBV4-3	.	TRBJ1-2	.	TGCGCCAGCAGCCAGGGACGGGGGGGCTACACCTTC	CASSQGRGGYTF
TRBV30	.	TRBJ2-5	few	TGTGCCTGGAGAGAAGGGGGACACCAAGAGACCCAGTACTTC	CAWREGGHQETQYF
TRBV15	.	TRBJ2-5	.	TGTGCCACCAGCAGAGATCGTGCAGAAGAGACCCAGTACTTC	CATSRDRAEETQYF
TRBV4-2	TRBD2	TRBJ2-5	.	TGTGCCAGCAGCCAAGGGGGGACTAGCGGCTCTTTTCCGAAAGAGACCCAGTACTTC	CASSQGGTSGSFPKETQYF
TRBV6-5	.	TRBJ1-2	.	TGTGCCAGCAGTTACGGAGGACAGCTCAACTATGGCTACACCTTC	CASSYGGQLNYGYTF
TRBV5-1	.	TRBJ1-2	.	TGCGCCAGCAGCTTGGATGGGGCAGCCTATGGCTACACCTTC	CASSLDGAAYGYTF